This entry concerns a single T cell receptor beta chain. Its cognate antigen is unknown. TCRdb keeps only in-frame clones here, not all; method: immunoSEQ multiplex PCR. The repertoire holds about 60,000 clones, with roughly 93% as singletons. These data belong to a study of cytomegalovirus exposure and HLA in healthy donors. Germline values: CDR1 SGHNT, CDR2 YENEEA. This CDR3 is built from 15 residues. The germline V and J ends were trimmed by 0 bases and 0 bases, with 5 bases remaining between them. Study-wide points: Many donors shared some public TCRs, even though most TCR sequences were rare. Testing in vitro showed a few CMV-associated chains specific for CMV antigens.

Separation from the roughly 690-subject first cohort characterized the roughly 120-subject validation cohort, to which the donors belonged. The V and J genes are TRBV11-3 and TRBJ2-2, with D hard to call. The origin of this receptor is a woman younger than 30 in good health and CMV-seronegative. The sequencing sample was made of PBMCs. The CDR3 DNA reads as TGTGCCAGCAGCTTAGATATCGCGAACACCGGGGAGCTGTTTTTT. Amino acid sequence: CASSLDIANTGELFF.